Given below is one T cell receptor (beta chain) in context. Its specificity is not known. Trimming left V 5 bases short and J 8 bases short, with 13 bases between. Germline CDR1 reads LNHDA; CDR2 reads SQIVND (reference sequence). This CDR3 spans 13 amino acids. TCRdb's copy holds only in-frame clones and misses some; the assay was immunoSEQ multiplex PCR. The sample has 100,000 to 120,000 clones; 55% to 70% are singletons. The sample originates from a study of shared clonotypes between healthy human individuals. Whole-study results and caveats: Clonotypes shared by all four sorted-subset donors had higher generation probabilities than non-shared clonotypes. Rarefaction exposed incomplete sorted-subset sequencing despite large depth. About 5% of naive CD4 clonotypes were common to four donors. An effect of sequencing depth on clonotype sharing among donors was expected.

Sequenced input: memory CD8+ T cells sorted from blood. Subset here: CD45RO+ cells pooled with CCR7-negative TemRA cells. This receptor was identified in a woman in her thirties in good health. V gene TRBV19 combines with J gene TRBJ2-1; D ambiguous. The CDR3 loop is CASSVTGWYEQFF. Here the CDR3 DNA reads TGTGCCAGTAGTGTGACCGGTTGGTATGAGCAGTTCTTC.